This T cell receptor (beta chain) was sequenced during a study of shared T cell receptors in the human thymus. TCRdb's table, derived via immunoSEQ multiplex PCR, lists solely in-frame clones and lacks some. This repertoire shows roughly 410,000 clones, just under 95% found once; its top ten account for approximately 0.02%. V trimming: 8 bases; J trimming: 1 base; junction bases outside the gene matches: 6. Germline-derived CDR1 and CDR2 are SGHAT and FQNNGV. The CDR3 loop spans 15 amino acids. The sequence came from a human donor. The rearrangement joins TRBV11-2 to TRBJ2-2; TRBD1 agrees at 8 bases. Input material: thymocytes. CDR3 DNA: TGTGCCAGCTCGAGGGGGACAGGGAACACCGGGGAGCTGTTTTTT. Its translation is CASSRGTGNTGELFF. Complete variable domain (other parts from reference TRBV11-2 and TRBJ2-2): EAGVAQSPRYKIIEKRQSVAFWCNPISGHATLYWYQQILGQGPKLLIQFQNNGVVDDSQLPKDRFSAERLKGVDSTLKIQPAKLEDSAVYLCASSRGTGNTGELFFGEGSRLTVL.